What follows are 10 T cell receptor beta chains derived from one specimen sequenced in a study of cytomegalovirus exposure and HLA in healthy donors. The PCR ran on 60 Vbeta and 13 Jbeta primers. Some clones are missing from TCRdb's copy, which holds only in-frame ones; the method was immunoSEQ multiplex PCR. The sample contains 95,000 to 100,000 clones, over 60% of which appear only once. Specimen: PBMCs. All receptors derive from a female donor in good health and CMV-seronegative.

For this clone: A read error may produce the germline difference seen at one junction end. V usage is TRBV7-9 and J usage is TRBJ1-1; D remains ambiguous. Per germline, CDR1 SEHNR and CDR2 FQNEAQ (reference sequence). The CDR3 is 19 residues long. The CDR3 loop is CSSSLGLLGRKTANTEAFF. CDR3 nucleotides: TGTTCCAGCAGCTTAGGTCTTTTAGGGAGGAAGACGGCGAACACTGAAGCTTTCTTT.

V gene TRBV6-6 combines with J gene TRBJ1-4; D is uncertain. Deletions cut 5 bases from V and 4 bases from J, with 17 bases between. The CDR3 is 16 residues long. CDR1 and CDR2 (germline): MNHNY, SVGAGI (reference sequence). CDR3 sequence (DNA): TGTGCCAGCAGTAAAATCCCGACGGGAGGTAATGAAAAACTGTTTTTT. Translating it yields CASSKIPTGGNEKLFF.

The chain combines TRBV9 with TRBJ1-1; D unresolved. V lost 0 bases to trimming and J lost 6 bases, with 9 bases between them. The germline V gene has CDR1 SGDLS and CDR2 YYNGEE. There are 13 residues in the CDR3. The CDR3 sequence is CASSVGGVAEAFF. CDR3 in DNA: TGTGCCAGCAGCGTAGGAGGAGTCGCTGAAGCTTTCTTT.

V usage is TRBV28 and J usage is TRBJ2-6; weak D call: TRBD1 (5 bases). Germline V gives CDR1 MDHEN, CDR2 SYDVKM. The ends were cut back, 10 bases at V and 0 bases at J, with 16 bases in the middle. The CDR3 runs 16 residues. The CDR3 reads CATGAPAVSGANVLTF. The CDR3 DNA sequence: TGTGCCACTGGGGCCCCGGCGGTCTCTGGGGCCAACGTCCTGACTTTC.

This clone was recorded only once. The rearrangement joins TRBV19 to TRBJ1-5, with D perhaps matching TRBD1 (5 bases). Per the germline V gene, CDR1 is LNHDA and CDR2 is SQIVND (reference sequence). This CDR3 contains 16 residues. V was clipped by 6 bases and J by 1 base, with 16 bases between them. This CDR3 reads CASSLTGVSSNQPQHF. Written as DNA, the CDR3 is TGTGCCAGTAGCTTAACAGGCGTCTCGAGCAATCAGCCCCAGCATTTT.

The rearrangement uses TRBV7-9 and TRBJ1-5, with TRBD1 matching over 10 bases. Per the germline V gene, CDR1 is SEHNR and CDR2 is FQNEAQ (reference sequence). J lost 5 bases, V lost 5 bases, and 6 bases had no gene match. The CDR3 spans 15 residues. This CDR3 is CASSGTGERHQPQHF. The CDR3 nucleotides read TGTGCCAGCAGCGGGACAGGGGAACGGCATCAGCCCCAGCATTTT.

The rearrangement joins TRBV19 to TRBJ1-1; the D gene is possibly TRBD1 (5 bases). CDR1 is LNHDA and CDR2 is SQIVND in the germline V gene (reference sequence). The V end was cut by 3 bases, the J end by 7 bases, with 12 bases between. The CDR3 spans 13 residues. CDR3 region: CASSIDRAVEAFF. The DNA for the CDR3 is TGTGCCAGTAGTATCGACAGAGCAGTTGAAGCTTTCTTT.

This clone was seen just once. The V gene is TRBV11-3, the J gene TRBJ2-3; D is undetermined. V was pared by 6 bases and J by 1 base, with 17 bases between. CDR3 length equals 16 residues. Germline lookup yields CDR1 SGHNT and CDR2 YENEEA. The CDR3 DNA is TGTGCCAGCAGTAGTGGCGGTTCTGAGCGCACAGATACGCAGTATTTT. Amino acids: CASSSGGSERTDTQYF.

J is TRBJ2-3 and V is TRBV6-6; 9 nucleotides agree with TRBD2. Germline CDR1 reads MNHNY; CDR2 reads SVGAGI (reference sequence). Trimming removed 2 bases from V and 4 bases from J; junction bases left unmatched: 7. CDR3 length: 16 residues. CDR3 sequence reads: CASSYPERGRADTQYF. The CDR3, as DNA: TGTGCCAGCAGTTACCCGGAGCGCGGGAGGGCAGATACGCAGTATTTT.

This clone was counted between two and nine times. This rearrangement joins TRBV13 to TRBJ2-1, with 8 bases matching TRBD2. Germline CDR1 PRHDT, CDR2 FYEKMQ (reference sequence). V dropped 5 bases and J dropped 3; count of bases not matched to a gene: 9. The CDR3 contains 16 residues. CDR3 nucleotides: TGTGCCAGCAGCCCAGCTTGGCGGGGGGACTACAATGAGCAGTTCTTC. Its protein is CASSPAWRGDYNEQFF.